The clone carrying this T cell receptor beta chain was seen ten or more times. The antigen is not known. Sorting recovered naive CD8 T cells on a CD8+CD4-CCR7+CD45RA+ profile. The data were taken from a study of molecular identifiers for immune sequencing clone quantification. MiXCR, applied by TCRdb to the PCR reads, yields one record per CDR3 protein. In the table there are some 580,000 distinct CDR3 sequences, about 25% of which are singletons. Study results and limitations: Clone sizes could be underestimated for highly expanded clones when identical TCR molecules share a barcode.

This CDR3 spans 14 amino acids. Germline V lookup: CDR1 SGHDT, CDR2 YYEEEE. Trimming shortened V by 5 bases and J by 5 bases, and 17 bases separated the two germline ends. The TCR sequence derives from a human donor in good health. Some libraries in this study had Jurkat cell RNA spiked in. Material: naive CD8+ T cells from blood, with Jurkat cell RNA spiked in. The subset here: FACS-sorted CD8+CD4-CCR7+CD45RA+ naive T cells. This rearrangement joins TRBV5-6 to TRBJ2-7; a weak D match, TRBD2 (5 bases). The CDR3 spells CASSRPPSGDEQYF. CDR3 coding DNA: TGTGCCAGCAGTCGACCTCCGAGCGGCGACGAGCAGTACTTC.